The source of this T cell receptor beta chain is a study of identical twins. Findings of the study overall: The authors noted that invariant MAIT and iNKT cells could partly confound zero-insertion analyses. Donors were not followed over many years; analysis was cross-sectional.

This clonotype was observed a handful of times. Antigen: not known. Template switching (which added a universal primer site) was used, and cDNA carried unique molecular identifiers. Each CDR3 protein gets one entry after TCRdb re-called the 5' RACE reads with MiXCR. The repertoire includes nearly 900,000 distinct CDR3 sequences, about 12% of them detected once, and around 1.6% sits in the top ten. Trimming took off 1 base at V and 2 bases at J, with 15 bases between the two ends. The CDR3 length is 15 residues. Germline CDR1 DFQATT, CDR2 SNEGSKA (reference sequence). The data also belong to a second study, concerning yellow fever vaccine responses in identical twins. From that report: Twins' T cell vaccine responses reportedly looked partly convergent, partly personalized.

V and J are TRBV20-1 and TRBJ2-7, with D perhaps matching TRBD1 or TRBD2 (6 bases each). Source material: PBMCs. The source is a woman aged 18-29 years in good health. The CDR3 bases are TGCAGTGCTAGAGGGGGGCTAGCGATGCCCTACGAGCAGTACTTC. The encoded protein is CSARGGLAMPYEQYF.